The clone carrying this TCR beta chain was seen more than once but under ten times. The antigen remains unidentified. With 6 bases removed from V and 6 bases from J, the gap between germline ends came to 14 bases. In germline, CDR1 is KGHSH, CDR2 LQKENI. The CDR3 is 14 residues long. This sample is part of a study of beta chain features in type 1 diabetes. Overall study findings and caveats: Researchers could not determine here whether HLA type influences TCRB rearrangement.

The whole isolated RNA underwent reverse transcription, so sequencing captured expressed TCRB transcripts. Measured with immunoSEQ multiplex PCR; TCRdb has only the in-frame clones, and not every one. The sample carries 600,000 to 650,000 clones, about a sixth recorded once. Sequencing was carried out using naive CD4+ T cells from blood. The clonotype was recovered from a man aged 18 to 30 in good health. V is TRBV18 and J is TRBJ2-2; D is possibly TRBD1 (6 bases). DNA for the CDR3: TGTGCCAGCTCCCCGAGGGGGAAGTCCGGGGAGCTGTTTTTT. Its protein is CASSPRGKSGELFF.